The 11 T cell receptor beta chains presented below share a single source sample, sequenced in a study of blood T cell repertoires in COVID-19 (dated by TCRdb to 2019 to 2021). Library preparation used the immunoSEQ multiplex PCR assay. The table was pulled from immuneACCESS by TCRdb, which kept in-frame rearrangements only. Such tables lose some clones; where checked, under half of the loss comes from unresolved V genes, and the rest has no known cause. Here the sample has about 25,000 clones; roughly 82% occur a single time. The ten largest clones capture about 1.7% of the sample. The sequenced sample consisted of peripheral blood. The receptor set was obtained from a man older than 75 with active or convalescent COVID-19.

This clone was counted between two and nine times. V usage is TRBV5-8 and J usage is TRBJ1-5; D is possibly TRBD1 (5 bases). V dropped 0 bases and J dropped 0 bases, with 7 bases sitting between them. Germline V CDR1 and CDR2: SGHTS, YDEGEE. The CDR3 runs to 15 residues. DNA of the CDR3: TGTGCCAGCAGCTTGGGACAGTATAGCAATCAGCCCCAGCATTTT. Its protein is CASSLGQYSNQPQHF. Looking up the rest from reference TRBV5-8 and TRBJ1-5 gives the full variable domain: EAGVTQSPTHLIKTRGQQATLRCSPISGHTSVYWYQQALGLGLQFLLWYDEGEERNRGNFPPRFSGRQFPNYSSELNVNALELEDSALYLCASSLGQYSNQPQHFGDGTRLSIL.

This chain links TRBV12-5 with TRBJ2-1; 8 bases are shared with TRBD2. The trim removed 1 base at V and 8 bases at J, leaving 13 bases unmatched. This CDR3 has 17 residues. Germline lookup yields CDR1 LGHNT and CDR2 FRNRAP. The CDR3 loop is CASGLALGTSRPHEQFF. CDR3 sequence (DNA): TGTGCTAGTGGTTTGGCCCTCGGGACTAGTCGACCCCATGAGCAGTTCTTC.

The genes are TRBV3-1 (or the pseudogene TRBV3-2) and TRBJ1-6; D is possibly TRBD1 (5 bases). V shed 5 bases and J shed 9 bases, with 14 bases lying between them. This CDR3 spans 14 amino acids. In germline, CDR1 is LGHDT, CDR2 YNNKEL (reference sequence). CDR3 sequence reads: CASSLQGYSSPLHF. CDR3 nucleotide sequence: TGTGCCAGCAGCTTGCAGGGTTACAGTTCACCCCTCCACTTT.

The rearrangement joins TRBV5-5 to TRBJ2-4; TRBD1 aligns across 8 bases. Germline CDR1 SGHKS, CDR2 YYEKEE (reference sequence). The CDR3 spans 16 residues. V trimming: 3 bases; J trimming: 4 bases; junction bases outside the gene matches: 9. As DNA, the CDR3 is TGTGCCAGCAGCTCAATGGTTACAGGGGGGAAAAACATTCAGTACTTC. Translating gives CASSSMVTGGKNIQYF.

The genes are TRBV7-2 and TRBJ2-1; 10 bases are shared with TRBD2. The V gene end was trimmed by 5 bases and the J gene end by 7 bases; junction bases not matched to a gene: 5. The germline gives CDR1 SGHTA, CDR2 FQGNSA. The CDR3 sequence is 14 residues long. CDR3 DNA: TGTGCCAGCAGCCAGACTAGCGGGTTGAATGAGCAGTTCTTC. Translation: CASSQTSGLNEQFF.

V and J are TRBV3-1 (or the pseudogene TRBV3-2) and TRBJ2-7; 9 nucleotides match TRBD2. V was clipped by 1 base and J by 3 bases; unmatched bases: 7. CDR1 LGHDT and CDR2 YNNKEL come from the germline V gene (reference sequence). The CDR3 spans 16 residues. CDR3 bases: TGTGCCAGCAGCCAAGTACGTCTAGCGGGGCACTACGAGCAGTACTTC. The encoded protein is CASSQVRLAGHYEQYF.

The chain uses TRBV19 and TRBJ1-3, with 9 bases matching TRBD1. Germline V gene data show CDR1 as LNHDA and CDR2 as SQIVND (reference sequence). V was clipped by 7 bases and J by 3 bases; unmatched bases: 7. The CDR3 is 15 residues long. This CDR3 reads CASTLTGGGGNTIYF. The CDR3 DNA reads TGTGCCAGTACCCTAACAGGGGGCGGTGGAAACACCATATATTTT.

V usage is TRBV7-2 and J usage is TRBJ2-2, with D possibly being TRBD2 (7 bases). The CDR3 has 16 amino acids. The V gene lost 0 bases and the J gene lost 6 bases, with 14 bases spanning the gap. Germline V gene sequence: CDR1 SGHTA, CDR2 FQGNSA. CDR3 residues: CASSLAWGGRAGELFF. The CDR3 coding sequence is TGTGCCAGCAGCTTAGCTTGGGGGGGCCGGGCCGGGGAGCTGTTTTTT.

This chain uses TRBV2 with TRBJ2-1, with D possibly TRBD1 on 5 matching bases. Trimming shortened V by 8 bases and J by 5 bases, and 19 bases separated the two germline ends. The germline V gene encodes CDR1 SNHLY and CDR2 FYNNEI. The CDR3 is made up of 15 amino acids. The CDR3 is CASLFSQGRNNEQFF. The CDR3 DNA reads TGTGCCAGCCTGTTCTCTCAGGGAAGAAACAATGAGCAGTTCTTC. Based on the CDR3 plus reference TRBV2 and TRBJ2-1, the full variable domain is EPEVTQTPSHQVTQMGQEVILRCVPISNHLYFYWYRQILGQKVEFLVSFYNNEISEKSEIFDDQFSVERPDGSNFTLKIRSTKLEDSAMYFCASLFSQGRNNEQFFGPGTRLTVL.

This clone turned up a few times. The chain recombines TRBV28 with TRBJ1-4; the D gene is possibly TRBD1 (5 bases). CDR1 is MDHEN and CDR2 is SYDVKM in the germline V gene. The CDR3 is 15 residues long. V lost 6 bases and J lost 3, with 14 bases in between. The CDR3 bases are TGTGCCAGCAGCCTAGACAGAGCCTCTAATGAAAAACTGTTTTTT. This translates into CASSLDRASNEKLFF. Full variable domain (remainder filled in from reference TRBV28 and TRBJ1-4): DVKVTQSSRYLVKRTGEKVFLECVQDMDHENMFWYRQDPGLGLRLIYFSYDVKMKEKGDIPEGYSVSREKKERFSLILESASTNQTSMYLCASSLDRASNEKLFFGSGTQLSVL.

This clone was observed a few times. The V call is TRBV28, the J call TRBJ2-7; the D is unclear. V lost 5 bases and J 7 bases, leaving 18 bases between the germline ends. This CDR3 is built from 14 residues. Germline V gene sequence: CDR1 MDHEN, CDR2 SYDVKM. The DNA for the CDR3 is TGTGCCAGCAGTACGGAGAGCACCTCGTGGGAGCAGTACTTC. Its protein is CASSTESTSWEQYF.